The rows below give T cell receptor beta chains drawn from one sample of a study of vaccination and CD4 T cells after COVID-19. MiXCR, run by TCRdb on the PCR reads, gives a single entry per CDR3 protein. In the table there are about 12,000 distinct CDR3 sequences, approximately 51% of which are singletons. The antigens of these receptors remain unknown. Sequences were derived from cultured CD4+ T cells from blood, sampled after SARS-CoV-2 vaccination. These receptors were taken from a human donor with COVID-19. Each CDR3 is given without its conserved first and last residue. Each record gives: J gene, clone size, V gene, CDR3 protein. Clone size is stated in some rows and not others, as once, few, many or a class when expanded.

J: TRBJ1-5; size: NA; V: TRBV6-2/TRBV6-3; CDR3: ASSYGGIFGNQPQH
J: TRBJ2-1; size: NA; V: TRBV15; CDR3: ATSRDLRTDYNEQF
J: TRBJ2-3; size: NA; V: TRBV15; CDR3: ATSKGGSTDTQY
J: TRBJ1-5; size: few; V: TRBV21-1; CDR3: ASSITPGCHQPQH
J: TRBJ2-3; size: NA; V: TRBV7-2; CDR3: ASSQSRSRGGDTQY
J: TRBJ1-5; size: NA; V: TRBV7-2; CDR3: ASSPDGGRNQPQH
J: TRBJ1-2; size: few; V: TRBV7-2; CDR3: ASRYLQGSSYGYT
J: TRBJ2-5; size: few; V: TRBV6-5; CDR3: ASSYPHRGEAETQY
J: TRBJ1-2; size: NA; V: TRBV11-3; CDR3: ASSLGGTTPRGYT
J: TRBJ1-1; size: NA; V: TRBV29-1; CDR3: SVKNTEAF
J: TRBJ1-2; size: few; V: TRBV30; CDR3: AWSTPRSPR
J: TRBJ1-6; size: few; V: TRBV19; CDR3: ASSLTPTGRTPLH
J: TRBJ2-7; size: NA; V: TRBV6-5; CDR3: ASSYRGQGVYEQY
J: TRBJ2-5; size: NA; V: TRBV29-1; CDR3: SVAPKETQY
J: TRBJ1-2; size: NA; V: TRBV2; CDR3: ASSDRETNYGYT
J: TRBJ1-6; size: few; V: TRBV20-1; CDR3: SASLDQGSSPLH
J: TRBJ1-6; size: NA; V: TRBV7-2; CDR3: ASSLSQGYSPLH
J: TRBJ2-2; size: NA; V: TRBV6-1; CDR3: ASSRNTGELF
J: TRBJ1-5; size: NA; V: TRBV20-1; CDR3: SASPDQPQH
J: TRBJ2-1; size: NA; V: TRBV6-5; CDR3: ASSYSRSGVGNNEQF
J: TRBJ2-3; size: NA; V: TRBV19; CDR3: ASCLGGTDTQY
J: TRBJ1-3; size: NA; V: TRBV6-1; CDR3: ASSEVGGKTIY
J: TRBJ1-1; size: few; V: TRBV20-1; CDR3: SASRSANTEAF
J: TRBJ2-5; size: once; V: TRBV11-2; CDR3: ASSQNRGGQETQY
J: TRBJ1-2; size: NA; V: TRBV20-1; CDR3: SARSTGANYGYT
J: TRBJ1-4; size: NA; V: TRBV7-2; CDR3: ASSSLRGEKLF
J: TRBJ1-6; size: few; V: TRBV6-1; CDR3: ASSPTLDFNSPLH
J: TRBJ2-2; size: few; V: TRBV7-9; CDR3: ASSPQGAGELF
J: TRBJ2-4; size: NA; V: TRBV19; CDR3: ASTHRGVKNIQY
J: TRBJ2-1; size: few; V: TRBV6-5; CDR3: ASSFELAYNEQF
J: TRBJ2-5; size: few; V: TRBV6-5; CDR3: ASSYAAGSVETQY
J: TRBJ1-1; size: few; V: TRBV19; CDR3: ASNDRVTEAF
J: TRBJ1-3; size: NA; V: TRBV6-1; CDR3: ASSTTSGNTIY
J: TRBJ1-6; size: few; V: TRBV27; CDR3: ASSLFRAGNSPLH
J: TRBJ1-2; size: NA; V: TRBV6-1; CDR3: ASSPGQAYGYT
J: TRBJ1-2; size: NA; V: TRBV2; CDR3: ASGGRLLGYT
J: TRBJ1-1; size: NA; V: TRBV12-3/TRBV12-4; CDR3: ASNSHRQNTEAF
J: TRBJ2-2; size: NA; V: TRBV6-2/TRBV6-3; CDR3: AAGGFGELF
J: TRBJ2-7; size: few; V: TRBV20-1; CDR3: SASLQPHEQY
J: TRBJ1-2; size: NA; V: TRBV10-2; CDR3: ASQMGGEHGYT
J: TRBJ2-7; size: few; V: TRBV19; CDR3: ASTPGHAREYEQY
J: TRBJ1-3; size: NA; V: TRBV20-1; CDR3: SARDVNYGNTIY
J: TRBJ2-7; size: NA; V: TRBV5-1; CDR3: ASSTGGTDEQY
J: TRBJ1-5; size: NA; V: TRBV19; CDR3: ASSIGLGTGHQPQH
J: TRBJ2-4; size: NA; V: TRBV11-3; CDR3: ASSLYSKNIQY
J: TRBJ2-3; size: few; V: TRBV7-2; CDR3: ASSVQRGGDTQY
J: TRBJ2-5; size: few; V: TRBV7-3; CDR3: ASSPGSQETQY
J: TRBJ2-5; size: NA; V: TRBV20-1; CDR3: SASRPGGSETQY
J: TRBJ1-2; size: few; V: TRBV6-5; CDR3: ASSYTSGGKDYGYT
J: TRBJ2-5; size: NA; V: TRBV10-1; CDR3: ASSGGETQY
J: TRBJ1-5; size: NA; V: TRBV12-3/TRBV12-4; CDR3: ASSLGQYNQPQH
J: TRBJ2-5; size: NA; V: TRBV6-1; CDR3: ASGTASETQY
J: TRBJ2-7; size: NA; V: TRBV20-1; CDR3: SARYEGKSYEQY
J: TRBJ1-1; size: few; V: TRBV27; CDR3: ASSHLQGAAF
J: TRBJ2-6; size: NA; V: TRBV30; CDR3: AWSTTTLGANVLT
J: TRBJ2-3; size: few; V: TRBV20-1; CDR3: SAKPRGGITDTQY
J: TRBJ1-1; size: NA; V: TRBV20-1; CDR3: SVVGQGHTEAF
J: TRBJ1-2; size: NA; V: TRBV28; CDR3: ASSQRGYGYT
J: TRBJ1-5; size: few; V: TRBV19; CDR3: ASSNGGTNSNQPQH